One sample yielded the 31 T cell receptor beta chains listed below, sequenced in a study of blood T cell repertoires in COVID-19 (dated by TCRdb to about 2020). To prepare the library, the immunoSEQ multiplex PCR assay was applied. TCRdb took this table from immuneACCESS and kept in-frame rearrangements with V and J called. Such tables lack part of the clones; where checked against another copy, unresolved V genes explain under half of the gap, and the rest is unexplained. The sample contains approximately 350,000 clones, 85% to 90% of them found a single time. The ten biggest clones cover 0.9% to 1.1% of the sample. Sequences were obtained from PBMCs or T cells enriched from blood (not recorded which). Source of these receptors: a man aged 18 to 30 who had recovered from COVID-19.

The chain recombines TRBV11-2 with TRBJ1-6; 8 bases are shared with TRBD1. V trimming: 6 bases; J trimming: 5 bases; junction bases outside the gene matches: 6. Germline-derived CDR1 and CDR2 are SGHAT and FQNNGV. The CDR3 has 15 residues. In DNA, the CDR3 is TGTGCCAGCAGTCAACAGGGGGGGGATAATTCACCCCTCCACTTT. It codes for CASSQQGGDNSPLHF.

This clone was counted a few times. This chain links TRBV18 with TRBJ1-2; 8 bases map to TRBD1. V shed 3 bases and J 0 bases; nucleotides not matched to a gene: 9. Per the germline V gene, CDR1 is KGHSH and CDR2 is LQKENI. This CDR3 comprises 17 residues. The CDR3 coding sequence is TGTGCCAGCTCACCGATAAGGACAGGGCCAGCTAACTATGGCTACACCTTC. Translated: CASSPIRTGPANYGYTF.

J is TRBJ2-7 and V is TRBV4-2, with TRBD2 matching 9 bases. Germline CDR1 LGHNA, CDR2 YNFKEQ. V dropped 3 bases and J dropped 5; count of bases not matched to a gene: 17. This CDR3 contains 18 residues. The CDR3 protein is CASSQELAGRAKRNEQYF. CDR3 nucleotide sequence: TGTGCCAGCAGCCAGGAACTAGCGGGTCGGGCCAAGAGAAACGAGCAGTACTTC.

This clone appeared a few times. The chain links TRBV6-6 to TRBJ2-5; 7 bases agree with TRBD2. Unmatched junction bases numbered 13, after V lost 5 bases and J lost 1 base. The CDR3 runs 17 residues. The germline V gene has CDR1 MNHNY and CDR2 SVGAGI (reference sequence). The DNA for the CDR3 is TGTGCCAGCAGTCCACCACCTCGTAGCGGGTCCCAAGAGACCCAGTACTTC. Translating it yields CASSPPPRSGSQETQYF.

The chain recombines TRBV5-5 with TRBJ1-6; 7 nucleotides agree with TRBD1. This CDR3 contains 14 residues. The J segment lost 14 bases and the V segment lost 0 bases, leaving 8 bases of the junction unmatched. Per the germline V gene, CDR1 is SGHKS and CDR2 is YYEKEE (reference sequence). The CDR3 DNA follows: TGTGCCAGCAGCTTGGTTGCAGGGGGAGCTTCCCTCCACTTT. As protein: CASSLVAGGASLHF.

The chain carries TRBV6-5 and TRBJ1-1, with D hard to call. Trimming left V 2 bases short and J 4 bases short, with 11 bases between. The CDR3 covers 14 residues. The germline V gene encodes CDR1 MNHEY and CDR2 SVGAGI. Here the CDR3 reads CASSYNEGSTEAFF. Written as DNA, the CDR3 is TGTGCCAGCAGTTACAACGAGGGTAGCACTGAAGCTTTCTTT.

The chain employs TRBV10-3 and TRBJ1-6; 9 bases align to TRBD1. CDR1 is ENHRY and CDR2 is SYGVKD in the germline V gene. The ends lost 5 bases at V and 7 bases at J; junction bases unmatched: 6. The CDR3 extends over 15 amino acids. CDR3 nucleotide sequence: TGTGCCATCAGTTTACAGGGGGCTGGAAATTCACCCCTCCACTTT. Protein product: CAISLQGAGNSPLHF.

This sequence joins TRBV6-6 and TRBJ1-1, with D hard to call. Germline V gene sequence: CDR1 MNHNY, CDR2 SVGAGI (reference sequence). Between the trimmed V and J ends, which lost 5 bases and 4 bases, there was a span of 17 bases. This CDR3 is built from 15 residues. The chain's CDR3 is CASSRLRGEGTEAFF. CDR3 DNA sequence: TGTGCCAGCAGTCGCCTACGGGGAGAGGGCACTGAAGCTTTCTTT.

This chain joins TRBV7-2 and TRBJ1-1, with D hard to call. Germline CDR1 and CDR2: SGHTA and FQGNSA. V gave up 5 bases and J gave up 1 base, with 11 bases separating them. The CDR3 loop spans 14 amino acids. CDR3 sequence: CASSPAPGNTEAFF. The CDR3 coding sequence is TGTGCCAGCAGCCCCGCGCCGGGGAACACTGAAGCTTTCTTT.

Here the CDR3 DNA reads TGTGCCAGCACCCTTTTCGGACAGGGCCCTCATGGCTACACCTTC. Residues: CASTLFGQGPHGYTF. The V call is TRBV7-2, the J call TRBJ1-2, with TRBD1 matching over 8 bases. The germline V gene encodes CDR1 SGHTA and CDR2 FQGNSA. The J segment lost 6 bases and the V segment lost 7 bases, leaving 13 bases of the junction unmatched. The CDR3 has 15 residues.

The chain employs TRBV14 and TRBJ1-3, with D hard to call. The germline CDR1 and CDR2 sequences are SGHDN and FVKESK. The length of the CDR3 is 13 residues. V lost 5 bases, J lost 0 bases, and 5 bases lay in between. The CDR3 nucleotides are TGTGCCAGCAGCTTATTCTCTGGAAACACCATATATTTT. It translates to CASSLFSGNTIYF.

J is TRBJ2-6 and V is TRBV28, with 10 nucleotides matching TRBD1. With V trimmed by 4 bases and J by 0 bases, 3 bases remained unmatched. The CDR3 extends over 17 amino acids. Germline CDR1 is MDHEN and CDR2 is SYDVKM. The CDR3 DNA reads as TGTGCCAGCAGTTCGGGACAGGGGCTCTCTGGGGCCAACGTCCTGACTTTC. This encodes CASSSGQGLSGANVLTF. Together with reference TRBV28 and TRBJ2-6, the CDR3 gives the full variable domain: DVKVTQSSRYLVKRTGEKVFLECVQDMDHENMFWYRQDPGLGLRLIYFSYDVKMKEKGDIPEGYSVSREKKERFSLILESASTNQTSMYLCASSSGQGLSGANVLTFGAGSRLTVL.

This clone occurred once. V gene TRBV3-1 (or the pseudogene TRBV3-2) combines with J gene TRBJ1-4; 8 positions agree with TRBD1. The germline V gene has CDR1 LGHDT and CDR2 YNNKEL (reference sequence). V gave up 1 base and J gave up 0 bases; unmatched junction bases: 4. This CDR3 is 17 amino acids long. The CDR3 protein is CASSQATGEATNEKLFF. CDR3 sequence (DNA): TGTGCCAGCAGCCAAGCGACAGGGGAGGCAACTAATGAAAAACTGTTTTTT.

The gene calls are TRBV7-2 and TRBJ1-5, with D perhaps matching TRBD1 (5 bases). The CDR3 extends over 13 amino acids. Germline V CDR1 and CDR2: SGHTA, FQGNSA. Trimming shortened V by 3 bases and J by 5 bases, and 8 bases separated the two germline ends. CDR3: CASSFIRDQPQHF. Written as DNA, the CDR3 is TGTGCCAGCAGCTTTATCAGGGATCAGCCCCAGCATTTT.

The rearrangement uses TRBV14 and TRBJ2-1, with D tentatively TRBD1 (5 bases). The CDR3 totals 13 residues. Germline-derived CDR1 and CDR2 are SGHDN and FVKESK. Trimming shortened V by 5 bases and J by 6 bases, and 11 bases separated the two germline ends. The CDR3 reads CASSLVRGNEQFF. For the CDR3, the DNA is TGTGCCAGCAGCTTAGTAAGGGGCAATGAGCAGTTCTTC.

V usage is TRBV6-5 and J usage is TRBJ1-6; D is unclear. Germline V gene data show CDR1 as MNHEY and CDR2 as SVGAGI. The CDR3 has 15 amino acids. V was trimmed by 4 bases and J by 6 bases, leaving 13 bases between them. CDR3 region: CASSSRGEGNSPLHF. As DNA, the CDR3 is TGTGCCAGCAGTTCACGGGGTGAGGGTAATTCACCCCTCCACTTT.

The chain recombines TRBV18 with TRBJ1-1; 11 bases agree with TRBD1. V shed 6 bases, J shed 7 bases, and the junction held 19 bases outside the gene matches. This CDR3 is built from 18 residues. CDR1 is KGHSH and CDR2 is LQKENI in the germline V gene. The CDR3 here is CASSLREDRGREEVEAFF. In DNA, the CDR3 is TGTGCCAGCTCTCTAAGGGAGGACAGGGGGCGGGAAGAGGTTGAAGCTTTCTTT.

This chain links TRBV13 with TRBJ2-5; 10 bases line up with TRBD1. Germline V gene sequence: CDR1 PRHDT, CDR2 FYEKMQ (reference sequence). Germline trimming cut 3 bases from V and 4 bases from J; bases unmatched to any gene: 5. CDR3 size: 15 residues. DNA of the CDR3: TGTGCCAGCAGCTTGGGACAGGGGCTAGGAGAGACCCAGTACTTC. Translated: CASSLGQGLGETQYF.

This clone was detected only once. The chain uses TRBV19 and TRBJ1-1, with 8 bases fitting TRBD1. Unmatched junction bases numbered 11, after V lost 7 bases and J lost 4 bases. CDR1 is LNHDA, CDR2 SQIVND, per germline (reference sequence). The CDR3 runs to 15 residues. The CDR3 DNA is TGTGCCAGTAATCGAGACAGGGGAGGTGGCACTGAAGCTTTCTTT. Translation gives CASNRDRGGGTEAFF.

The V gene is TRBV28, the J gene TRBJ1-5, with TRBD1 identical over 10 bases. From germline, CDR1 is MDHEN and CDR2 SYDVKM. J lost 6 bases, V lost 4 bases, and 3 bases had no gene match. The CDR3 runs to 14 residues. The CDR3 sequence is CASSSGQGFQPQHF. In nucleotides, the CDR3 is TGTGCCAGCAGTTCGGGACAGGGGTTTCAGCCCCAGCATTTT. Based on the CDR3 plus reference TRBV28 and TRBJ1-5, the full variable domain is DVKVTQSSRYLVKRTGEKVFLECVQDMDHENMFWYRQDPGLGLRLIYFSYDVKMKEKGDIPEGYSVSREKKERFSLILESASTNQTSMYLCASSSGQGFQPQHFGDGTRLSIL.

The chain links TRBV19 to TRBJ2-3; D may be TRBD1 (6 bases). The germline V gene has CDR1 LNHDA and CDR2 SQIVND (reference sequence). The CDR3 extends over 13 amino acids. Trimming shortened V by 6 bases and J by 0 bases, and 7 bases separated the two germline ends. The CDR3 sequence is CASRQGSTDTQYF. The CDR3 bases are TGTGCCAGTAGACAGGGAAGCACAGATACGCAGTATTTT.

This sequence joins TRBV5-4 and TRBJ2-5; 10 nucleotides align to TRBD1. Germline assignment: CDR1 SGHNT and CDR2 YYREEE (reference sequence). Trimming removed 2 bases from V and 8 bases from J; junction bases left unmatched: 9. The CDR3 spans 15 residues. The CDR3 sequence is CASSLDRGRRKTQYF. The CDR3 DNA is TGTGCCAGCAGCTTAGACAGGGGGCGAAGAAAAACCCAGTACTTC.

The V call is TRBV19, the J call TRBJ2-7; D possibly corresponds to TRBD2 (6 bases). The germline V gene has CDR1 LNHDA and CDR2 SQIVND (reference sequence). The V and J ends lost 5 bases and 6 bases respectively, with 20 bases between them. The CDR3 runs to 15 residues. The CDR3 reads CASSAIMGSGGEQYF. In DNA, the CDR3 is TGTGCCAGTAGTGCCATCATGGGCTCCGGGGGCGAGCAGTACTTC.

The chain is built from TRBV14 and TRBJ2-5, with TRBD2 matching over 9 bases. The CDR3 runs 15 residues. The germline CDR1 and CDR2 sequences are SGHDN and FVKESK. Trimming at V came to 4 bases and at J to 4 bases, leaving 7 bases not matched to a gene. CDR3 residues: CASSPAGGGGETQYF. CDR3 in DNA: TGTGCCAGCAGCCCGGCGGGGGGGGGCGGAGAGACCCAGTACTTC.

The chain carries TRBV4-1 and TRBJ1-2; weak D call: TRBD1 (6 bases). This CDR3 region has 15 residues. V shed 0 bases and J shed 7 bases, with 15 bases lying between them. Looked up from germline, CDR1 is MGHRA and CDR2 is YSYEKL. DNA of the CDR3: TGCGCCAGCAGCCAAGATTGGCCAGGGGTCGGTGGCTACACCTTC. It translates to CASSQDWPGVGGYTF.

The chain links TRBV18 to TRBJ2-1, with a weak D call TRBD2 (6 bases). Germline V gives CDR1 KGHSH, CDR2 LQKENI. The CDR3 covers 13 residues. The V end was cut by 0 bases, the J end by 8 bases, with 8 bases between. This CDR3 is CASSPPGGDEQFF. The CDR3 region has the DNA TGTGCCAGCTCACCACCGGGGGGTGATGAGCAGTTCTTC.

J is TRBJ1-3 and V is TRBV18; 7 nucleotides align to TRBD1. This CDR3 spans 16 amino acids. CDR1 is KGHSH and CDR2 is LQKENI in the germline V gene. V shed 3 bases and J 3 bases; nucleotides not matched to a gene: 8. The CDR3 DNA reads TGTGCCAGCTCACCGACACAGGGGAATTATGGAAACACCATATATTTT. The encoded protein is CASSPTQGNYGNTIYF.

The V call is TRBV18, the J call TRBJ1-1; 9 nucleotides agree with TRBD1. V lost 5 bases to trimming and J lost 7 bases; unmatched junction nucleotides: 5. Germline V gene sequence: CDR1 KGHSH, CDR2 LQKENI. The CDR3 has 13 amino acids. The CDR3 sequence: CASSTGGLDEAFF. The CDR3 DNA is TGTGCCAGCTCAACAGGGGGCTTGGATGAAGCTTTCTTT.

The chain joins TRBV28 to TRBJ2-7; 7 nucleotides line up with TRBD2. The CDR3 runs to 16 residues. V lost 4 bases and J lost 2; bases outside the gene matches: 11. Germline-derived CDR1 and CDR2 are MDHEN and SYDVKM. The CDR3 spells CASSSGGLGLAYEQYF. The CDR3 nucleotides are TGTGCCAGCAGTTCGGGGGGTTTGGGCCTGGCCTACGAGCAGTACTTC.

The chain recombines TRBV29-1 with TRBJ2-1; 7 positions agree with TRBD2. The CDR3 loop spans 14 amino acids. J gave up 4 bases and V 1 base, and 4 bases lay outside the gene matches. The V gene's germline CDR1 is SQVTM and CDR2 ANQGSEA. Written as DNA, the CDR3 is TGCAGCGTTGAAGGGACTAGAGAATACAATGAGCAGTTCTTC. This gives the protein CSVEGTREYNEQFF.

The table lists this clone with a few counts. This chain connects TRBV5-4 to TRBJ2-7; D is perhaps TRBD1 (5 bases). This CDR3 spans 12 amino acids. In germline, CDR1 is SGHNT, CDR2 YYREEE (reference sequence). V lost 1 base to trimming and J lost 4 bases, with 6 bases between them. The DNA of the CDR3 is TGTGCCAGCAGCTTGCAGGGATACGAGCAGTACTTC. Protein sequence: CASSLQGYEQYF.